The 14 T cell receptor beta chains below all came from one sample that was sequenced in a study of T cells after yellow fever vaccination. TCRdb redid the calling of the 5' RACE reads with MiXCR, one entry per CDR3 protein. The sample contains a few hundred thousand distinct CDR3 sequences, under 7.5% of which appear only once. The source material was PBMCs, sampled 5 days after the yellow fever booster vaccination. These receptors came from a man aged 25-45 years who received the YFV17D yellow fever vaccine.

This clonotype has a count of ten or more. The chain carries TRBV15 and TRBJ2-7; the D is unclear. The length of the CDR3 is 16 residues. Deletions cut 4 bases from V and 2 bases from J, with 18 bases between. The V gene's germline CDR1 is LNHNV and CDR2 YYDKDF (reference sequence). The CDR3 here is CATSTPDVLPTYEQYF. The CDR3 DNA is TGTGCCACCAGCACACCCGACGTATTACCTACCTACGAGCAGTACTTC. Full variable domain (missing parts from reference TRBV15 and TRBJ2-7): DAMVIQNPRYQVTQFGKPVTLSCSQTLNHNVMYWYQQKSSQAPKLLFHYYDKDFNNEADTPDNFQSRRPNTSFCFLDIRSPGLGDTAMYLCATSTPDVLPTYEQYFGPGTRLTVT.

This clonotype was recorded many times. The CDR3 DNA reads TGTGCCAGCTCACCAAATGTAGGCTCACCCCTCCACTTT. The encoded protein is CASSPNVGSPLHF. The chain employs TRBV18 and TRBJ1-6; D unresolved. The CDR3 sequence is 13 residues long. With 2 bases removed from V and 10 bases from J, the gap between germline ends came to 9 bases. CDR1 and CDR2 (germline): KGHSH, LQKENI.

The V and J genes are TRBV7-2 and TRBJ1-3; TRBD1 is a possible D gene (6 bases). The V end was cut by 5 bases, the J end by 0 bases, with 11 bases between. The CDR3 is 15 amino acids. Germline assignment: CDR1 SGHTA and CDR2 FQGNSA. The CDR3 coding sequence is TGTGCCAGCAGCCGGACAGCTTTCTCTGGAAACACCATATATTTT. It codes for CASSRTAFSGNTIYF.

The CDR3 loop is CASSWGGDGTEAFF. The CDR3 nucleotides are TGTGCCAGCAGCTGGGGTGGGGACGGCACTGAAGCTTTCTTT. The rearrangement links TRBV7-9 to TRBJ1-1; the D gene is possibly TRBD1 (5 bases). The V end was cut by 4 bases, the J end by 4 bases, with 13 bases between. Looked up from germline, CDR1 is SEHNR and CDR2 is FQNEAQ (reference sequence). CDR3 size: 14 residues.

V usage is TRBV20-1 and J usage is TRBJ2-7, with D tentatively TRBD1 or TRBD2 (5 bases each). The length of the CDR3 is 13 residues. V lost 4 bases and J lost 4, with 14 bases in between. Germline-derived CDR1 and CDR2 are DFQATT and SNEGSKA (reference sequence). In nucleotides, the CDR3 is TGCAGTGCTATGCCCGGGACCAGGTACGAGCAGTACTTC. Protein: CSAMPGTRYEQYF.

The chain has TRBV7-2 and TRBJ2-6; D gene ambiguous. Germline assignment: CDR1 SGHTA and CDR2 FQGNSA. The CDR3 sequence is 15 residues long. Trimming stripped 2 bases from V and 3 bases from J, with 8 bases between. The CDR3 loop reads CASSLMGYGANVLTF. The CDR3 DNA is TGTGCCAGCAGCTTAATGGGTTATGGGGCCAACGTCCTGACTTTC.

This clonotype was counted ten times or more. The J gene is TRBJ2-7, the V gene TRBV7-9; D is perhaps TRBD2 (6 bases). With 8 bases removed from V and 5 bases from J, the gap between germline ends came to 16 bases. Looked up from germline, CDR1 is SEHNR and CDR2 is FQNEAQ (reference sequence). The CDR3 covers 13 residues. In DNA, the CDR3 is TGTGCCAGCCTAATGACTAGTTCCCACGAGCAGTACTTC. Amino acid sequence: CASLMTSSHEQYF.

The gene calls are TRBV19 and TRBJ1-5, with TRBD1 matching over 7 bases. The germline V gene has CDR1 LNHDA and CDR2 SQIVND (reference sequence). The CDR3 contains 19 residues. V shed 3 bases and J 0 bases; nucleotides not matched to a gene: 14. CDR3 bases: TGTGCCAGTAGTATCTACAGGGGAAGGGGAATCTATAGCAATCAGCCCCAGCATTTT. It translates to CASSIYRGRGIYSNQPQHF.

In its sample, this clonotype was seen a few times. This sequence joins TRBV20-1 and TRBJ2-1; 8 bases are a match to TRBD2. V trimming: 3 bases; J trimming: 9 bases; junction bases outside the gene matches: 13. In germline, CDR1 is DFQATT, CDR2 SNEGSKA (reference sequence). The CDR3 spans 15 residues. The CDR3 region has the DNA TGCAGTGCTAGCCCACGCGGGGGGCCCGTAACTGAGCAGTTCTTC. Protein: CSASPRGGPVTEQFF.

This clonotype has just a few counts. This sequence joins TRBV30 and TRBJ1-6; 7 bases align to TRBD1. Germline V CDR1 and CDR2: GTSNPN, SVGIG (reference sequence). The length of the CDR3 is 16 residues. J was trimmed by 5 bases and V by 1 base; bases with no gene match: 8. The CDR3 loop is CAWSGQGGSNNSPLHF. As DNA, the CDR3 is TGTGCCTGGAGTGGACAGGGCGGCAGTAATAATTCACCCCTCCACTTT.

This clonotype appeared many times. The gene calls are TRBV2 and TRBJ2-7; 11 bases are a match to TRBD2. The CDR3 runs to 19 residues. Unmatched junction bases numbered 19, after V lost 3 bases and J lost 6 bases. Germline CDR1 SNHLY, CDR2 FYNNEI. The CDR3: CASSEQYFGTSGRRGEQYF. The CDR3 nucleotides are TGTGCCAGCAGTGAGCAATATTTCGGGACTAGCGGAAGAAGAGGCGAGCAGTACTTC.

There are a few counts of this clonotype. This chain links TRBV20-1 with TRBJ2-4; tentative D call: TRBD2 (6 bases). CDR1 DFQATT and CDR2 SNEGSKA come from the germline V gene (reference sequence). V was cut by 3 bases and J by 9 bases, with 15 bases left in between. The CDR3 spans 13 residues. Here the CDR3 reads CSARVTSSTIQYF. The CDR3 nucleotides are TGCAGTGCTAGGGTTACTAGCAGTACCATTCAGTACTTC.

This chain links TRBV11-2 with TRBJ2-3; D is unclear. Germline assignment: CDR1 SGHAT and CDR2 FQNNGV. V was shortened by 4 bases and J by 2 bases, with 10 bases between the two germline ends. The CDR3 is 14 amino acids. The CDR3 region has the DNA TGTGCCAGCAGCTCGACGACCTTCACAGATACGCAGTATTTT. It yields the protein CASSSTTFTDTQYF.

CDR3 sequence (DNA): TGTGCCAGCAGACCCCCCGGGACCTCCCTTACCTACGAGCAGTACTTC. Its protein is CASRPPGTSLTYEQYF. The gene calls are TRBV7-8 and TRBJ2-7; D tentatively reads TRBD1 or TRBD2 (5 bases each). The CDR3 has 16 residues. V was shortened by 6 bases and J by 2 bases, with 20 bases between the two germline ends. CDR1 and CDR2 (germline): SGHVS, FQNEAQ.